This TCR beta chain emerged from a study of control samples from healthy donors and cancer patients. Germline CDR1 reads MNHEY; CDR2 reads SVGAGI. The CDR3 has 15 amino acids. V lost 8 bases and J lost 2; bases outside the gene matches: 8. The assay was immunoSEQ multiplex PCR, and TCRdb's table has in-frame clones only and misses some. The sample includes thousands of clones, more than 70% of them seen just once. Sequencing was performed on formalin-fixed, paraffin-embedded tissue. The clonotype was recovered from a male donor with melanoma. The chain employs TRBV6-5 and TRBJ2-2; 7 nucleotides agree with TRBD1. Here the CDR3 reads CASEDRAKNTGELFF. The CDR3 coding sequence is TGTGCCAGCGAAGACAGGGCGAAAAACACCGGGGAGCTGTTTTTT.